One T cell receptor (beta chain) is described in this entry. Each TCR library used 3,500 to 4,500 ng of total RNA. The template switching step added UMIs that contained a 6-nucleotide sample barcode. TCRdb re-called the 5' RACE reads; one entry per CDR3 protein, DNA not given. The sample table sets out 350,000 to 400,000 distinct CDR3 sequences. The sample is drawn from a study of monozygotic twins with inflammatory bowel disease. This CDR3 comprises 15 residues. Germline lookup yields CDR1 SGHTA and CDR2 FQGTGA. Source material: blood. The rearrangement joins TRBV7-3 to TRBJ2-1; TCRdb reports TRBD2, a call that lacks DNA to check it against. This clonotype originated in a human donor with ulcerative colitis or Crohn's disease, or a healthy co-twin of an affected twin (not recorded which). This CDR3 reads CASSLKPSGDYEQFF.